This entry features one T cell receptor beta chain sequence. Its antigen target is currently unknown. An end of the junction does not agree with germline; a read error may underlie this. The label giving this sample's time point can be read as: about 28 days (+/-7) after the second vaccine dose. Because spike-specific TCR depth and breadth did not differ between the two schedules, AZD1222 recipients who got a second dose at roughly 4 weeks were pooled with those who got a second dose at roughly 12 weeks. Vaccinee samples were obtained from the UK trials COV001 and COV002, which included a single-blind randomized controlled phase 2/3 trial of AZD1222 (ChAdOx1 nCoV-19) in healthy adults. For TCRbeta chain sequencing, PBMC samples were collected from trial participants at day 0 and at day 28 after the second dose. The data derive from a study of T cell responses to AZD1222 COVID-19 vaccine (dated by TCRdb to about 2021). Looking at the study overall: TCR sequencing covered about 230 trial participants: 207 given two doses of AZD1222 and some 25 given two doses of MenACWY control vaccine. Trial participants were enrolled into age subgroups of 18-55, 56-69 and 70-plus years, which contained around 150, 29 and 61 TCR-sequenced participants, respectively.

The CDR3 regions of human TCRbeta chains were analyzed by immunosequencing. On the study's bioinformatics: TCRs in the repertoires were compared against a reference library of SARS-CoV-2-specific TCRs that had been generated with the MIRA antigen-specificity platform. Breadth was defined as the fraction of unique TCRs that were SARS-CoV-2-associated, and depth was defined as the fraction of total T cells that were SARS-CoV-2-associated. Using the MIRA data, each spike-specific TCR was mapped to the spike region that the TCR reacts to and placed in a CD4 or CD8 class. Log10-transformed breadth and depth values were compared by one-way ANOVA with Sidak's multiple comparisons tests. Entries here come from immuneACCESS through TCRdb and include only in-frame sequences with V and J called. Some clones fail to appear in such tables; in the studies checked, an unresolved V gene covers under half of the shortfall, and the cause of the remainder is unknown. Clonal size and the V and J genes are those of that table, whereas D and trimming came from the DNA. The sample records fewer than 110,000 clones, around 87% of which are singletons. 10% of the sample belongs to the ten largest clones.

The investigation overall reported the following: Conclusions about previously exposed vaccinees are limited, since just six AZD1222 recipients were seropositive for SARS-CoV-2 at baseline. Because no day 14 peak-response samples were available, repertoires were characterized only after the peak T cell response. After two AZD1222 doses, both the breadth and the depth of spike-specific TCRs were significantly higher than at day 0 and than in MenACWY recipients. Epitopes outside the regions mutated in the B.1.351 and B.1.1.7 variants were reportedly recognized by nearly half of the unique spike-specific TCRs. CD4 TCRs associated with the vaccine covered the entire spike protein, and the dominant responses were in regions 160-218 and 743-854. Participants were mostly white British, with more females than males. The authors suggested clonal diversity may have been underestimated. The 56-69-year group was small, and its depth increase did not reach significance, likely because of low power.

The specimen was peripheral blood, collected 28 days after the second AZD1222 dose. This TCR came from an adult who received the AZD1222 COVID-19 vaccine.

This receptor carries the CDR3 CASSGWGEATDTQYF. In nucleotide form, the sequence is TGTGCCAGCAGCGGGTGGGGGGAGGCCACAGATACACAGTATTTT. The V gene is TRBV9 and the J gene is TRBJ2-3; TRBD2 could be the D gene, as 6 bases match. From the germline V gene, CDR1 is SGDLS and CDR2 is YYNGEE. From the cysteine through the phenylalanine, the CDR3 covers 15 amino acids. The DNA shown is the 45-base CDR3, in frame from base 1. Beyond the CDR3, the reference TRBV9 and TRBJ2-3 genes provide the residues; the full variable domain reads: DSGVTQTPKHLITATGQRVTLRCSPRSGDLSVYWYQQSLDQGLQFLIQYYNGEERAKGNILERFSAQQFPDLHSELNLSSLELGDSALYFCASSGWGEATDTQYFGPGTRLTVL.